A selection of T cell receptor beta chains follows, all from one sample in a study of T cells in localized non-small cell lung cancer. Profiling relied on immunoSEQ multiplex PCR, and the TCRdb table lists in-frame clones only, not all of them. This sample yields more than 45,000 clones, of which roughly 90% are seen a single time; 15% to 20% belongs to the top ten. The material was peripheral blood, obtained before any cancer treatment. All receptors derive from a male donor aged 60 or over with stage III squamous cell lung carcinoma. Both conserved end residues are part of each CDR3. D genes are given only for firm matches. Only part of the rows carry a size: once, few, many, or a class if the clone is expanded.

d_call	v_call	clone_size	j_call	cdr3_aa	cdr3_nt
.	TRBV18	.	TRBJ2-7	CASSPPSRGGYEQYF	TGTGCCAGCTCACCACCTTCCAGGGGTGGTTACGAGCAGTACTTC
TRBD2	TRBV7-2	.	TRBJ2-3	CASSLASGGTDTQYF	TGTGCCAGCAGCTTAGCTAGCGGGGGCACAGATACGCAGTATTTT
TRBD1	TRBV5-1	.	TRBJ1-1	CASSLGQGPNEAFF	TGCGCCAGCAGCTTGGGACAGGGACCGAATGAAGCTTTCTTT
.	TRBV6-5	.	TRBJ1-1	CASSLGPPSNEEAFF	TGTGCCAGCAGCCTGGGACCGCCATCTAACGAGGAAGCTTTCTTT
.	TRBV20-1	.	TRBJ1-2	CSAMRFDGYTF	TGCAGTGCTATGAGGTTCGATGGCTACACCTTC
.	TRBV30	few	TRBJ1-5	CAWSSIDSNQPQHF	TGTGCCTGGAGTTCTATCGATAGCAATCAGCCCCAGCATTTT
TRBD1	TRBV29-1	.	TRBJ1-1	CSLTRTGNAEAFF	TGCAGCTTGACACGGACAGGGAACGCTGAAGCTTTCTTT
.	TRBV30	.	TRBJ1-3	CAWRLRSGNTIYF	TGTGCCTGGAGACTGCGCTCTGGAAACACCATATATTTT
.	TRBV25-1	.	TRBJ1-1	CASNWGSSNTEAFF	TGTGCCAGCAATTGGGGCAGCTCGAACACTGAAGCTTTCTTT
.	TRBV15	.	TRBJ1-1	CATSRDAAWGTGAFF	TGTGCCACCAGCAGAGATGCAGCGTGGGGGACGGGGGCTTTCTTT
TRBD1	TRBV5-6	.	TRBJ2-7	CASSLGQGRYYEQYF	TGTGCCAGCAGCTTGGGACAGGGTCGGTACTACGAGCAGTACTTC
TRBD2	TRBV7-6	.	TRBJ2-2	CASSLRASGLTGELFF	TGTGCCAGCAGCTTAAGGGCTAGCGGGCTAACCGGGGAGCTGTTTTTT
TRBD1	TRBV9	many	TRBJ2-2	CASSSNRGTGELFF	TGTGCCAGCAGCTCAAACAGGGGTACCGGGGAGCTGTTTTTT
.	TRBV19	.	TRBJ1-4	CASTLGRQNEKLFF	TGTGCCAGTACCTTAGGACGGCAAAATGAAAAACTGTTTTTT
.	TRBV5-6	.	TRBJ1-1	CASQHVASNTEAFF	TGTGCCAGCCAGCACGTAGCTTCGAACACTGAAGCTTTCTTT
.	TRBV10-2	.	TRBJ2-7	CASSAGVYEQYF	TGCGCCAGCAGTGCCGGGGTCTACGAGCAGTACTTC
TRBD1	TRBV2	.	TRBJ1-4	CASSPTGVKLFF	TGTGCCAGCAGTCCGACAGGGGTAAAACTGTTTTTT
.	TRBV19	.	TRBJ2-7	CASGVRGAEQYF	TGTGCCAGTGGCGTTAGGGGGGCCGAGCAGTACTTC
.	TRBV29-1	.	TRBJ1-4	CSGGGVATNEKLFF	TGCAGCGGCGGCGGGGTTGCAACTAATGAAAAACTGTTTTTT
TRBD2	TRBV29-1	.	TRBJ2-3	CSVDGASGRVANTQYF	TGCAGCGTTGATGGGGCCAGCGGGAGGGTGGCGAATACGCAGTATTTT
.	TRBV6-5	.	TRBJ2-1	CASSNSRQLNEQFF	TGTGCCAGCAGTAACTCGAGGCAGCTCAATGAGCAGTTCTTC
.	TRBV6-1	.	TRBJ2-7	CASSEAFSDKLYEQYF	TGTGCCAGCAGTGAAGCGTTTTCCGACAAGCTCTACGAGCAGTACTTC
.	TRBV6-5	.	TRBJ1-4	CASRRGWTNEKLFF	TGTGCCAGCAGAAGGGGGTGGACTAATGAAAAACTGTTTTTT
TRBD1	TRBV5-4	.	TRBJ2-2	CASSLVGQVTGELFF	TGTGCCAGCAGCTTGGTAGGACAGGTCACCGGGGAGCTGTTTTTT
.	TRBV29-1	.	TRBJ1-1	CSVSGQPNTEAFF	TGCAGCGTTTCGGGTCAGCCGAACACTGAAGCTTTCTTT
.	TRBV6-5	.	TRBJ2-5	CASRQQGRETQYF	TGTGCCAGCAGGCAACAGGGTCGGGAGACCCAGTACTTC
TRBD2	TRBV10-3	.	TRBJ2-1	CAARTIAGGYNEQFF	TGTGCCGCCCGCACAATAGCGGGAGGTTACAATGAGCAGTTCTTC
.	TRBV14	.	TRBJ2-5	CASSPRDHQETQYF	TGTGCCAGCAGCCCGAGGGACCATCAAGAGACCCAGTACTTC
.	TRBV25-1	few	TRBJ2-7	CASSSHSYGEQYF	TGTGCCAGCAGTTCCCACTCGTACGGGGAGCAGTACTTC
TRBD1	TRBV11-2	.	TRBJ1-1	CASSLVMGQPNTEAFF	TGTGCCAGCAGCTTAGTTATGGGACAGCCGAACACTGAAGCTTTCTTT
.	TRBV9	once	TRBJ2-3	CASSVITDTQYF	TGTGCCAGCTCCGTGATCACAGATACGCAGTATTTT
.	TRBV5-1	.	TRBJ1-4	CASSLVGQGNEKLFF	TGCGCCAGCAGCTTGGTTGGGCAGGGTAACGAAAAACTGTTTTTT
TRBD2	TRBV5-8	.	TRBJ2-7	CASRRGSGFYEQYF	TGTGCCAGCAGGCGGGGGTCAGGGTTCTACGAGCAGTACTTC
TRBD1	TRBV5-6	once	TRBJ2-5	CASSRYDRAETQYF	TGTGCCAGCAGCCGTTACGACAGGGCCGAGACCCAGTACTTC
TRBD1	TRBV5-1	.	TRBJ2-7	CASSTLRDRASEQYF	TGCGCCAGCAGCACCCTCCGGGACAGGGCTTCCGAGCAGTACTTC
.	TRBV6-1	few	TRBJ1-1	CASSEFPSEAFF	TGTGCCAGCAGTGAATTTCCCAGTGAAGCTTTCTTT
.	TRBV30	.	TRBJ2-1	CASGPISYNEQFF	TGTGCCTCGGGACCAATCTCCTACAATGAGCAGTTCTTC
TRBD1	TRBV5-1	once	TRBJ1-1	CASSLTGTGNTEAFF	TGCGCCAGCAGTCTTACCGGGACAGGGAACACTGAAGCTTTCTTT
TRBD1	TRBV5-6	.	TRBJ1-5	CASSRQGWWQPQHF	TGTGCCAGCAGCCGACAGGGTTGGTGGCAGCCCCAGCATTTT
.	TRBV2	.	TRBJ2-5	CASSESVGGPTGTQYF	TGTGCCAGCAGTGAAAGCGTCGGGGGCCCCACGGGGACCCAGTACTTC